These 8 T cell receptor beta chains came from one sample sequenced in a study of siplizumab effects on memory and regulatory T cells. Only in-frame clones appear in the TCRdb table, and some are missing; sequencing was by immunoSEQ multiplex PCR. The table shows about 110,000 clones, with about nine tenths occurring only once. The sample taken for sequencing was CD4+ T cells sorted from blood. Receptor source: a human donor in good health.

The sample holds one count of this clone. The CDR3 DNA is TGTGCCAGCAGCTTAGAAACGGAGGTGGGTGAGCAGTTCTTC. Protein sequence: CASSLETEVGEQFF. The chain uses TRBV11-2 and TRBJ2-1, with D perhaps TRBD2 (5 bases). From germline, CDR1 is SGHAT and CDR2 FQNNGV. CDR3 size: 14 residues. V lost 0 bases, J lost 9 bases, and 12 bases lay in between.

The CDR3 nucleotides are TGCGCCAGCAGCAGGGACCCGAGCTCCAATGAGCAGTTCTTC. It codes for CASSRDPSSNEQFF. This chain links TRBV5-1 with TRBJ2-1; either TRBD1 or TRBD2 may fit D (5 bases each). The CDR3 has 14 residues. CDR1 and CDR2 from the germline V gene are SGHRS and YFSETQ. V gave up 4 bases and J gave up 6 bases, with 14 bases separating them.

This chain's CDR3 is CASSPLEGAEAFF. The CDR3 bases are TGTGCCAGCTCACCACTAGAAGGGGCTGAAGCTTTCTTT. The genes are TRBV18 and TRBJ1-1; TRBD1 might be the D (5 bases). V shed 1 base and J shed 6 bases, with 9 bases lying between them. Germline assignment: CDR1 KGHSH and CDR2 LQKENI. The CDR3 is made up of 13 amino acids. The complete variable domain, with remaining parts taken from reference TRBV18 and TRBJ1-1, reads NAGVMQNPRHLVRRRGQEARLRCSPMKGHSHVYWYRQLPEEGLKFMVYLQKENIIDESGMPKERFSAEFPKEGPSILRIQQVVRGDSAAYFCASSPLEGAEAFFGQGTRLTVV.

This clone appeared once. In nucleotides, the CDR3 is TGTGCCAGTAGTCCATTGACAGGGGGCGGCGGCTACACCTTC. The encoded protein is CASSPLTGGGGYTF. The V and J genes are TRBV19 and TRBJ1-2, with 10 positions matching TRBD1. Germline-derived CDR1 and CDR2 are LNHDA and SQIVND (reference sequence). With 5 bases clipped from V and 8 bases from J, the junction kept 8 bases outside the gene matches. This CDR3 region has 14 residues. Together with reference TRBV19 and TRBJ1-2, the CDR3 gives the full variable domain: DGGITQSPKYLFRKEGQNVTLSCEQNLNHDAMYWYRQDPGQGLRLIYYSQIVNDFQKGDIAEGYSVSREKKESFPLTVTSAQKNPTAFYLCASSPLTGGGGYTFGSGTRLTVV.

The CDR3 DNA follows: TGCAGCGTGAAGGGCATCGGCACAGATACGCAGTATTTT. This sequence encodes CSVKGIGTDTQYF. The chain combines TRBV29-1 with TRBJ2-3; the D is unclear. CDR3 length equals 13 residues. The V end was cut by 6 bases, the J end by 1 base, with 11 bases between. Germline-derived CDR1 and CDR2 are SQVTM and ANQGSEA.

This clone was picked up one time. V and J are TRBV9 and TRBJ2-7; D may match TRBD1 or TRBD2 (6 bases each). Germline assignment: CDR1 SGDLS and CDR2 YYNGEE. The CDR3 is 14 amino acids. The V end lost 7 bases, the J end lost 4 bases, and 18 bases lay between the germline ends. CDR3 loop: CASATGARLYEQYF. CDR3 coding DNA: TGTGCCAGCGCTACGGGGGCGAGGCTTTACGAGCAGTACTTC.

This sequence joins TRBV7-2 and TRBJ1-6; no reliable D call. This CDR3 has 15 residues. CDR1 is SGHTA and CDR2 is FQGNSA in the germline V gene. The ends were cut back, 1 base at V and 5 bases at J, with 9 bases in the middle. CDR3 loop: CASSLEGQDNSPLHF. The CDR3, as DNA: TGTGCCAGCAGCTTAGAAGGCCAGGATAATTCACCCCTCCACTTT.

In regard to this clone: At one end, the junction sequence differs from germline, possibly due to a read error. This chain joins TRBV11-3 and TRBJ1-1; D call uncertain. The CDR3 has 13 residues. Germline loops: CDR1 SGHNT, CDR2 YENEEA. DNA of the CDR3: TGTGCCAGCAGCTTGAAGATGAAAACTGAAGCTTTCTTT. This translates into CASSLKMKTEAFF.